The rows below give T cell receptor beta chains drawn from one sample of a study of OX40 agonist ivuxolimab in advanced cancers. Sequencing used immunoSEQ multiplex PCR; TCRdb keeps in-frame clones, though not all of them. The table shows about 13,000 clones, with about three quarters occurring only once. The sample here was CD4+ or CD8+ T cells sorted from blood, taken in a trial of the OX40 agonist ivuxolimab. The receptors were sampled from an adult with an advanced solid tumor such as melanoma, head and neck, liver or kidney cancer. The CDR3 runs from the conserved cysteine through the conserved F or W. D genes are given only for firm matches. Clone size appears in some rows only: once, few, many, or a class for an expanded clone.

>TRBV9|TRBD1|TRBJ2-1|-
TGTGCCAGCAGCGCAGGGGGCCCCAGGGAGCAGTTCTTC
CASSAGGPREQFF
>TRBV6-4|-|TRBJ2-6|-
TGTGCCAGCAGTGAGGGGGCTGGGGCCAACGTCCTGACTTTC
CASSEGAGANVLTF
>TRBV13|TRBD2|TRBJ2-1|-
TGTGCCAGCAGCGGGTTGACTAGCGGGAGATACAATGAGCAGTTCTTC
CASSGLTSGRYNEQFF
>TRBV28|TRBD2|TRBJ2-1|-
TGTGCCAGCAGGCCGACCGGGACTAGTCTTTATGAGCAGTTCTTC
CASRPTGTSLYEQFF
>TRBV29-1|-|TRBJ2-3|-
TGCAGCTTACCTAGACGGAGGCCAAATACTAGCACAGATACGCAGTATTTT
CSLPRRRPNTSTDTQYF
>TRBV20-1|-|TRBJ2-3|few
TGCAGTGCCGGCCTGTTAGATACGCAGTATTTT
CSAGLLDTQYF
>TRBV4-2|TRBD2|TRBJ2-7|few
TGTGCCAGCAGCCAAGATTGGCCGGGAGGGAGCTACGAGCAGTACTTC
CASSQDWPGGSYEQYF
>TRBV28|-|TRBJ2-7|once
TGTGCCAGCAGTTTAGCGGTTAGCGGATTCTCCTACGAGCAGTACTTC
CASSLAVSGFSYEQYF
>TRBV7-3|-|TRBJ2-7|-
TGTGCCAGCAGCTTAACGAACCAGGGGGGGTACGAGCAGTACTTC
CASSLTNQGGYEQYF
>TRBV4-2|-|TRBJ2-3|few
TGTGCCAGCAGCCAAGGTTCCGCGGGAGATACGCAGTATTTT
CASSQGSAGDTQYF
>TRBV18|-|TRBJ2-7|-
TGTGCCAGCTCACCAGGCCCTGGGGAGCAGTACTTC
CASSPGPGEQYF
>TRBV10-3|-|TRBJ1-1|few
TGTGCCATCAGTGCTGGGGGGCTGGTTGAAGCTTTCTTT
CAISAGGLVEAFF
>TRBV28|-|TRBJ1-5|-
TGTGCCAGCAGTTTCCCACCCCGCCACAGGGTCCTATATAGCAATCAGCCCCAGCATTTT
CASSFPPRHRVLYSNQPQHF
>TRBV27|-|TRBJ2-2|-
TGTGCCAGCAGTTTCACGGTGGTGGCCGGGGAGCTGTTTTTT
CASSFTVVAGELFF
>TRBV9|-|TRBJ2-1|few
TGTGCCAGCAGCGTAGAGGGAGGCTATGAGCAGTTCTTC
CASSVEGGYEQFF
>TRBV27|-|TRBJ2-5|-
TGTGCCAGCAGTCCCACCCCCGCTAGCCTCCGGGAGCAGTACTTC
CASSPTPASLREQYF
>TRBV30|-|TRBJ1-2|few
TGTGCCTGCCATGGCCAGCGAGGGGACTATGGCTACACCTTC
CACHGQRGDYGYTF
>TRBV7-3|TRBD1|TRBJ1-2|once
TGTGCCAGCAGCCAACACAGGGGGCTGTGGTATGGCTACACCTTC
CASSQHRGLWYGYTF
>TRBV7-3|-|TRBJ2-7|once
TGTGCCAGCAGCTTGGGAAGCAATCCCTACGAGCAGTACTTC
CASSLGSNPYEQYF
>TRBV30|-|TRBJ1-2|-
TGTGCCTGGAGTTCTCCCGGGACCGACTATGGCTACACCTTC
CAWSSPGTDYGYTF
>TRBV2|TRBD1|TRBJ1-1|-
TGTGCCAGCAGTGTAAATTGGAACAGGGGGCGCACTGAAGCTTTCTTT
CASSVNWNRGRTEAFF
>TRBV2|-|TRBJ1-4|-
TGTGCCAGCAGTGCGGGAGACAGAGAACTGTTTTTT
CASSAGDRELFF
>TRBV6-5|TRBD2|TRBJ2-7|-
TGTGCCAGCAGTGAAAAAGGGGAGGGCGAGCAGTACTTC
CASSEKGEGEQYF
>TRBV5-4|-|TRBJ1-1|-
TGTGCCAGCAGCTTGGGGGGGGTTGAAGCTTTCTTT
CASSLGGVEAFF
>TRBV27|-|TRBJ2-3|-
TGTGCCAGCACCTCCGGACACCTAACTTCCGCAGATACGCAGTATTTT
CASTSGHLTSADTQYF
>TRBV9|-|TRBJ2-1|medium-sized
TGTGCCAGCAGCGTATCGACTACCAATGAGCAGTTCTTC
CASSVSTTNEQFF
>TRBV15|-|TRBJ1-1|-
TGTGCCGCCCGGGGGGATTGGAACACTGAAGCTTTCTTT
CAARGDWNTEAFF
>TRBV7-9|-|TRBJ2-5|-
TGTGCCAGCAGGAAGGGATTAGAGACCCAGTACTTC
CASRKGLETQYF
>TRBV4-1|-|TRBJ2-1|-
TGCGCCAGCAGCCAGGGGGCAGATGAGCAGTTCTTC
CASSQGADEQFF
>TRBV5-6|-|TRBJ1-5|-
TGTGCCAGCAGCTTGGCCTCAGGCAATCAGCCCCAGCATTTT
CASSLASGNQPQHF
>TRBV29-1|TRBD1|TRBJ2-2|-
TGCAGCGTTGCCAGGGGGCAGGCCACCGGGGAGCTGTTTTTT
CSVARGQATGELFF
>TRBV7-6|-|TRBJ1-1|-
TGTGCCAGCAGCTCATGGGCAGGCCAGAACACTGAAGCTTTCTTT
CASSSWAGQNTEAFF
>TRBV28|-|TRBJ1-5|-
TGTGCCAGCAGTAGGACGGGGAGCAATCAGCCCCAGCATTTT
CASSRTGSNQPQHF
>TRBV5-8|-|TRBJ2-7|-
TGTGCCAGCAGCTTGCCAGGGGTACCCTACGAGCAGTACTTC
CASSLPGVPYEQYF
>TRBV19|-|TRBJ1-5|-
TGTGCCAGTAGTGCGCTACAGGGAGATCAGCCCCAGCATTTT
CASSALQGDQPQHF
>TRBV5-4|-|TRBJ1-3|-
TGTGCCAGCAGGAACCCCGCCGGCACCATATATTTT
CASRNPAGTIYF
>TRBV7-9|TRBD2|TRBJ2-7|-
TGTGCCAGCAGAAGGGACTACTCCTACGAGCAGTACTTC
CASRRDYSYEQYF
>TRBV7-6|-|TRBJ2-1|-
TGTGCCAGCAGTCAGGACGGGGGCCCCTACAATGAGCAGTTCTTC
CASSQDGGPYNEQFF
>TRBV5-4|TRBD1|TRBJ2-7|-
TGTGCCAGCAGCTTGAAAGGACAGGGCCCCGACGAGCAGTACTTC
CASSLKGQGPDEQYF
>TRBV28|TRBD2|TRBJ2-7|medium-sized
TGTGCCAGCAGTTTATTCGGGTCTTCTAGCGGCTCCTACGAGCAGTACTTC
CASSLFGSSSGSYEQYF